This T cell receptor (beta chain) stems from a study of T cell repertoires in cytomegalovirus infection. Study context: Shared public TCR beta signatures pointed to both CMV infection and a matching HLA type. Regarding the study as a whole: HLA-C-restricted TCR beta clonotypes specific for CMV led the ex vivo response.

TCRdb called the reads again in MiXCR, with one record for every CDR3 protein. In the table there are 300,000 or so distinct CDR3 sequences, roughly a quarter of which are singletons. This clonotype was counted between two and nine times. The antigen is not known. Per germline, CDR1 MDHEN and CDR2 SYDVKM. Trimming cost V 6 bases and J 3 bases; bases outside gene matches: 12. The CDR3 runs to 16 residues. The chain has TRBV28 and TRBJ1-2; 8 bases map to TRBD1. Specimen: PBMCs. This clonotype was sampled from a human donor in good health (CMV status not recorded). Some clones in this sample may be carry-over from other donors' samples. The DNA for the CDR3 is TGTGCCAGCAGGCTAGGACAGGGACTCCCTCACTATGGCTACACCTTC. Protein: CASRLGQGLPHYGYTF.